One and the same sample provided the 8 T cell receptor beta chains below, sequenced in a study of T-cell reconstitution after alpha-beta-depleted transplantation in children. Unique molecular identifiers were used to barcode this TCRbeta library. Each CDR3 protein gets one entry after TCRdb re-called the PCR reads with MiXCR. Among roughly 500,000 distinct CDR3 sequences listed, about a sixth were seen once. The starting material was PBMCs from the stem cell graft donor, obtained from the stem cell graft. These receptors came from a human donor who donated a stem cell graft to a child with acute lymphoblastic leukemia.

In this sample, this clonotype turned up a few times. This chain links TRBV6-5 with TRBJ2-5; weak D call: TRBD2 (5 bases). Per germline, CDR1 MNHEY and CDR2 SVGAGI. The CDR3 spans 14 residues. Trimming shortened V by 2 bases and J by 6 bases, and 13 bases separated the two germline ends. CDR3 sequence (DNA): TGTGCCAGCAGTTACACTAGAGACTCGAAGACCCAGTACTTC. This sequence encodes CASSYTRDSKTQYF.

V usage is TRBV12-3 or TRBV12-4 and J usage is TRBJ2-1; TRBD2 agrees at 10 bases. The CDR3 has 14 amino acids. V was clipped by 2 bases and J by 10 bases; unmatched bases: 5. The DNA of the CDR3 is TGTGCCAGCAGTTTAACTAGCGGGAAGGGGGAGCAGTTCTTC. Protein: CASSLTSGKGEQFF.

This clonotype was detected a few times. This chain links TRBV14 with TRBJ1-4, with a weak D call TRBD1 (6 bases). V was cut by 3 bases and J by 5 bases, with 13 bases left in between. Germline-derived CDR1 and CDR2 are SGHDN and FVKESK. CDR3 length: 15 amino acids. For the CDR3, the DNA is TGTGCCAGCAGCCATCCCCGGGGGGGCAATGAAAAACTGTTTTTT. Translated, it gives CASSHPRGGNEKLFF.

V is TRBV7-9 and J is TRBJ2-2, with 7 bases fitting TRBD2. Germline V CDR1 and CDR2: SEHNR, FQNEAQ (reference sequence). There are 16 residues in the CDR3. The J segment lost 3 bases and the V segment lost 0 bases, leaving 4 bases of the junction unmatched. CDR3 sequence: CASSLARGTDTGELFF. CDR3 DNA sequence: TGTGCCAGCAGCTTAGCGCGGGGGACGGACACCGGGGAGCTGTTTTTT. Drawing the rest from reference TRBV7-9 and TRBJ2-2, the complete variable domain is DTGVSQNPRHKITKRGQNVTFRCDPISEHNRLYWYRQTLGQGPEFLTYFQNEAQLEKSRLLSDRFSAERPKGSFSTLEIQRTEQGDSAMYLCASSLARGTDTGELFFGEGSRLTVL.

This chain uses TRBV5-4 with TRBJ2-4, with D possibly matching TRBD2 (7 bases). CDR1 is SGHNT and CDR2 is YYREEE in the germline V gene (reference sequence). The V and J ends lost 0 bases and 4 bases respectively, with 11 bases between them. This CDR3 is built from 15 residues. CDR3 bases: TGTGCCAGCAGCTTGGTGGGGGGGCTGAAAAACATTCAGTACTTC. It codes for CASSLVGGLKNIQYF.

This clonotype occurred a few times. The gene calls are TRBV20-1 and TRBJ1-1; no firm D call. V was trimmed by 5 bases and J by 3 bases, leaving 13 bases between them. This CDR3 is built from 13 residues. In germline, CDR1 is DFQATT, CDR2 SNEGSKA (reference sequence). The CDR3 reads CSARPPGYTEAFF. The CDR3 nucleotides read TGCAGTGCTCGACCACCGGGGTACACTGAAGCTTTCTTT.

The gene calls are TRBV20-1 and TRBJ1-2, with D hard to call. The CDR3 is made up of 19 amino acids. Germline CDR1 and CDR2: DFQATT and SNEGSKA (reference sequence). V gave up 1 base and J gave up 5 bases, with 29 bases separating them. CDR3 nucleotide sequence: TGCAGTGCTAGAGCTACGTTTTACGGCCGTTCCTCACCGGGGTATGGCTACACCTTC. This sequence encodes CSARATFYGRSSPGYGYTF.

The CDR3 spells CSARTGTGGEKLFF. CDR3 coding DNA: TGCAGTGCCCGCACGGGCACAGGTGGGGAAAAACTGTTTTTT. This rearrangement joins TRBV20-1 to TRBJ1-4; possibly TRBD1 for D (5 bases). V shed 6 bases and J shed 8 bases, with 19 bases lying between them. Looked up from germline, CDR1 is DFQATT and CDR2 is SNEGSKA (reference sequence). The CDR3 runs 14 residues.